This passage covers 28 T cell receptor beta chains from one sample sequenced in a study of T cell responses to AZD1222 COVID-19 vaccine. Assay: immunoSEQ multiplex PCR; the TCRdb copy retains only in-frame clones and omits some. The sample yields 120,000 to 150,000 clones, more than 70% seen once. The sequenced sample was peripheral blood, obtained 28 days after the second AZD1222 dose. The source of these receptors is an adult who received the AZD1222 COVID-19 vaccine.

The V call is TRBV5-1, the J call TRBJ2-1; tentative D call: TRBD2 (5 bases). Germline CDR1 reads SGHRS; CDR2 reads YFSETQ. The CDR3 loop spans 17 amino acids. Trimming stripped 0 bases from V and 0 bases from J, with 13 bases between. CDR3 nucleotides: TGCGCCAGCAGCTTGGTCCCTAGCCCGAGCTCCTACAATGAGCAGTTCTTC. Amino acids: CASSLVPSPSSYNEQFF.

This clone was seen a handful of times. The J gene is TRBJ1-6, the V gene TRBV27; weak D call: TRBD1 (6 bases). Trimming pared 2 bases from V and 9 bases from J, leaving 14 bases between. This CDR3 has 15 amino acids. The germline gives CDR1 MNHEY, CDR2 SMNVEV (reference sequence). The CDR3 DNA sequence: TGTGCCAGCAGTTTAATCGTGGGGGCTGGTTCACCCCTCCACTTT. As protein: CASSLIVGAGSPLHF.

The chain uses TRBV30 and TRBJ2-3; perhaps TRBD2 as D (5 bases). The V and J ends lost 0 bases and 3 bases respectively, with 16 bases between them. This CDR3 contains 16 residues. The germline V gene encodes CDR1 GTSNPN and CDR2 SVGIG (reference sequence). Here the CDR3 DNA reads TGTGCCTGGAGTGTACCCGCTAGCTCCCAGACAGATACGCAGTATTTT. Its translation is CAWSVPASSQTDTQYF.

The chain joins TRBV29-1 to TRBJ1-1, with D perhaps matching TRBD1 (6 bases). V was cut by 6 bases and J by 7 bases, with 15 bases left in between. There are 12 residues in the CDR3. Germline values: CDR1 SQVTM, CDR2 ANQGSEA. The CDR3 spells CSVAGQSSEAFF. DNA for the CDR3: TGCAGCGTCGCTGGACAGTCAAGTGAAGCTTTCTTT.

This clone turned up a few times. The chain employs TRBV19 and TRBJ2-3; possible D gene TRBD1, 6 bases. Per germline, CDR1 LNHDA and CDR2 SQIVND (reference sequence). Trimming cost V 1 base and J 0 bases, with 11 bases left between them. CDR3 length equals 16 residues. The CDR3 region is CASSIGTATSTDTQYF. CDR3 in DNA: TGTGCCAGTAGTATAGGGACAGCCACTAGCACAGATACGCAGTATTTT.

J is TRBJ1-5 and V is TRBV2; 9 positions agree with TRBD1. CDR1 is SNHLY, CDR2 FYNNEI, per germline. V was clipped by 6 bases and J by 2 bases; unmatched bases: 5. The CDR3 has 15 residues. The CDR3 sequence is CASRWDREGNQPQHF. The CDR3 coding sequence is TGTGCCAGCAGATGGGACAGGGAGGGCAATCAGCCCCAGCATTTT. Looking up the rest from reference TRBV2 and TRBJ1-5 gives the full variable domain: EPEVTQTPSHQVTQMGQEVILRCVPISNHLYFYWYRQILGQKVEFLVSFYNNEISEKSEIFDDQFSVERPDGSNFTLKIRSTKLEDSAMYFCASRWDREGNQPQHFGDGTRLSIL.

V is TRBV19 and J is TRBJ2-2, with TRBD2 identical over 7 bases. Germline loops: CDR1 LNHDA, CDR2 SQIVND (reference sequence). This CDR3 comprises 16 residues. Trimming at V came to 8 bases and at J to 3 bases, leaving 12 bases not matched to a gene. The CDR3 bases are TGTGCCAGTCAATTGGAGGGAGGGTCGGACACCGGGGAGCTGTTTTTT. It yields the protein CASQLEGGSDTGELFF.

The chain carries TRBV6-5 and TRBJ1-5; D gene uncertain. The germline V and J ends were trimmed by 8 bases and 2 bases, with 16 bases remaining between them. The CDR3 totals 15 residues. The germline V gene has CDR1 MNHEY and CDR2 SVGAGI. CDR3 in amino acids: CASSRGREGNQPQHF. The CDR3 region has the DNA TGTGCCAGCTCCCGCGGGAGGGAGGGCAATCAGCCCCAGCATTTT.

The chain combines TRBV30 with TRBJ1-2; D call uncertain. Trimming removed 1 base at V and 8 bases at J, with 20 bases between. This CDR3 spans 15 amino acids. CDR1 GTSNPN and CDR2 SVGIG come from the germline V gene (reference sequence). The CDR3 DNA sequence: TGTGCCTGGAGTGCCACCCGGAACTATTATGGGGGCTACACCTTC. Encoded protein: CAWSATRNYYGGYTF.

The gene calls are TRBV6-1 and TRBJ1-4, with 8 nucleotides matching TRBD1. This CDR3 contains 16 residues. With 3 bases clipped from V and 3 bases from J, the junction kept 6 bases outside the gene matches. Germline V gives CDR1 MNHNS, CDR2 SASEGT. Here the CDR3 reads CASSDRGLVPNEKLFF. For the CDR3, the DNA is TGTGCCAGCAGTGACAGGGGGCTGGTCCCTAATGAAAAACTGTTTTTT.

This clone was detected only a few times. The V gene is TRBV7-5, the J gene TRBJ2-7; TRBD1, the table's D call, lacks a check against the DNA. TRBV7-5 is noted as a pseudogene. CDR3 length: 18 amino acids. CDR3 nucleotide sequence: TGTGCCAGAAGCTTAGTCGCTTCCCCGGGACAGGGGGGGTCCGAGCAGTACTTC. Translated: CARSLVASPGQGGSEQYF.

The chain carries TRBV29-1 and TRBJ2-6; D remains unclear. CDR1 and CDR2 from the germline V gene are SQVTM and ANQGSEA. Between the trimmed V and J ends, which lost 7 bases and 0 bases, there was a span of 7 bases. CDR3 size: 13 residues. In nucleotides, the CDR3 is TGCAGCGCCCTAAGCTCTGGGGCCAACGTCCTGACTTTC. Protein sequence: CSALSSGANVLTF.

In regard to this clone: The same CDR3 can be traced to other DNA sequences in this sample. The chain has TRBV30 and TRBJ2-7; a possible D gene is TRBD1 (6 bases). This CDR3 contains 12 residues. Germline loops: CDR1 GTSNPN, CDR2 SVGIG (reference sequence). V dropped 1 base and J dropped 4 bases, with 8 bases sitting between them. The CDR3 is CAWSGQGYEQYF. In DNA form, the CDR3 reads TGTGCCTGGAGTGGGCAGGGGTACGAGCAGTACTTC.

The chain recombines TRBV12-3 or TRBV12-4 with TRBJ1-2; the D gene is possibly TRBD1 (6 bases). The length of the CDR3 is 13 residues. Trimming left V 3 bases short and J 4 bases short, with 9 bases between. Here the CDR3 reads CASSFDRLYGYTF. In nucleotides, the CDR3 is TGTGCCAGCAGTTTTGACAGGCTCTATGGCTACACCTTC.

This chain links TRBV9 with TRBJ1-1; D gene unclear. Per germline, CDR1 SGDLS and CDR2 YYNGEE. CDR3 length: 14 residues. Trimming removed 0 bases at V and 4 bases at J, with 10 bases between. The CDR3 spells CASSVDPITTEAFF. The CDR3 nucleotides read TGTGCCAGCAGCGTAGATCCTATAACCACTGAAGCTTTCTTT.

V gene TRBV19 combines with J gene TRBJ1-1; D is ambiguous. V was cut by 7 bases and J by 1 base, with 10 bases left in between. Germline lookup yields CDR1 LNHDA and CDR2 SQIVND (reference sequence). This CDR3 has 13 residues. The CDR3 DNA reads TGTGCCAGTACCTCAACGGGGAACACTGAAGCTTTCTTT. As protein: CASTSTGNTEAFF.

The chain carries TRBV5-6 and TRBJ2-7; tentatively, D is TRBD1 or TRBD2 (5 bases each). In germline, CDR1 is SGHDT, CDR2 YYEEEE. The CDR3 length is 15 residues. The V end lost 7 bases, the J end lost 4 bases, and 21 bases lay between the germline ends. The CDR3 nucleotides read TGTGCCAGCCGCCTAGAAGGGGAGACTTCTTACGAGCAGTACTTC. This gives the protein CASRLEGETSYEQYF.

The rearrangement links TRBV19 to TRBJ2-7; TRBD1 matches 10 bases. In germline, CDR1 is LNHDA, CDR2 SQIVND (reference sequence). CDR3 length equals 15 residues. The trim removed 7 bases at V and 6 bases at J, leaving 12 bases unmatched. The CDR3 DNA is TGTGCCAGTACCGACCTCGGACAGGGGGTCCGCGAGCAGTACTTC. It yields the protein CASTDLGQGVREQYF.

This clone was counted a few times. The CDR3 DNA follows: TGTGCCAGCAGCCAGTTAATAGCGGGAGGGCCTGGGCAGTTCTTC. Amino acid sequence: CASSQLIAGGPGQFF. The gene calls are TRBV14 and TRBJ2-1; TRBD2 agrees at 11 bases. Germline V gene sequence: CDR1 SGHDN, CDR2 FVKESK. CDR3 size: 15 residues. Trimming removed 3 bases from V and 12 bases from J; junction bases left unmatched: 10.

The chain uses TRBV6-5 and TRBJ1-2; D perhaps matches TRBD1 (5 bases). Germline V gene sequence: CDR1 MNHEY, CDR2 SVGAGI. V lost 7 bases, J lost 7 bases, and 10 bases lay in between. The length of the CDR3 is 11 residues. CDR3 DNA: TGTGCCAGCACAGGAGGGACTGGCTACACCTTC. Its translation is CASTGGTGYTF.

The gene calls are TRBV12-3 or TRBV12-4 and TRBJ2-7; unclear D gene. The V end lost 3 bases, the J end lost 6 bases, and 12 bases lay between the germline ends. This CDR3 contains 13 residues. CDR3 in DNA: TGTGCCAGCAGTTTGTCCCCCCCTGCCGAGCAGTACTTC. This translates into CASSLSPPAEQYF.

V is TRBV18 and J is TRBJ2-7; TRBD2 matches at 9 bases. The CDR3 totals 17 residues. V was clipped by 3 bases and J by 0 bases; unmatched bases: 9. Germline V gene sequence: CDR1 KGHSH, CDR2 LQKENI. The CDR3, as DNA: TGTGCCAGCTCACCGAGGAGACTAGCGGAGAGCTCCTACGAGCAGTACTTC. Amino acids: CASSPRRLAESSYEQYF.

This sequence joins TRBV18 and TRBJ1-2; 7 bases agree with TRBD1. The germline gives CDR1 KGHSH, CDR2 LQKENI. The CDR3 has 14 residues. V gave up 5 bases and J gave up 7 bases; unmatched junction bases: 10. In DNA form, the CDR3 reads TGTGCCAGCTCAACGACAGGGACGTTGTTTGGCTACACCTTC. As protein: CASSTTGTLFGYTF.

This rearrangement joins TRBV5-1 to TRBJ2-1; no definite D call. Germline values: CDR1 SGHRS, CDR2 YFSETQ. Trimming cost V 1 base and J 3 bases, with 8 bases left between them. This CDR3 is 14 amino acids long. The chain's CDR3 is CASSLPSHYNEQFF. CDR3 sequence (DNA): TGCGCCAGCAGCTTGCCATCTCACTACAATGAGCAGTTCTTC.

The V gene is TRBV5-5, the J gene TRBJ1-4; maybe TRBD1 (5 bases). Per the germline V gene, CDR1 is SGHKS and CDR2 is YYEKEE (reference sequence). The V end was cut by 2 bases, the J end by 4 bases, with 12 bases between. The CDR3 spans 15 residues. As DNA, the CDR3 is TGTGCCAGCAGCTTTCCTGGGGCGTTTAATGAAAAACTGTTTTTT. This translates into CASSFPGAFNEKLFF. The whole variable domain, remainder taken from reference TRBV5-5 and TRBJ1-4, is DAGVTQSPTHLIKTRGQQVTLRCSPISGHKSVSWYQQVLGQGPQFIFQYYEKEERGRGNFPDRFSARQFPNYSSELNVNALLLGDSALYLCASSFPGAFNEKLFFGSGTQLSVL.

The rearrangement links TRBV2 to TRBJ1-5; D is unclear. Germline assignment: CDR1 SNHLY and CDR2 FYNNEI. The ends were cut back, 6 bases at V and 3 bases at J, with 15 bases in the middle. CDR3 length: 15 residues. The chain's CDR3 is CASSREQLFNQPQHF. DNA of the CDR3: TGTGCCAGCAGCCGCGAACAGCTTTTCAATCAGCCCCAGCATTTT.

This clone occurred once. The chain recombines TRBV9 with TRBJ2-6; D call uncertain. The germline V gene has CDR1 SGDLS and CDR2 YYNGEE. Trimming removed 3 bases at V and 4 bases at J, with 5 bases between. The CDR3 consists of 13 residues. CDR3 nucleotides: TGTGCCAGCAGCGACTCAGGGGCCAACGTCCTGACTTTC. It is translated as CASSDSGANVLTF.

This chain links TRBV15 with TRBJ1-1; 11 bases agree with TRBD1. J gave up 5 bases and V 1 base, and 9 bases lay outside the gene matches. CDR3 length: 17 residues. The germline V gene has CDR1 LNHNV and CDR2 YYDKDF (reference sequence). This CDR3 reads CATSRARTGGARTEAFF. The DNA of the CDR3 is TGTGCCACCAGCAGAGCCCGGACAGGGGGCGCAAGGACTGAAGCTTTCTTT.